The rows below give T cell receptor beta chains drawn from one sample of a study of T cells in Graves' hyperthyroidism and ophthalmopathy. In TCRdb, the multiplex PCR reads were re-called with MiXCR into one record per CDR3 protein. The table shows about 500,000 distinct CDR3 sequences, with 13% to 15% occurring only once. Sequencing used blood. Receptors were obtained from a woman between 18 and 29 years old with Graves' hyperthyroidism. The CDR3 runs from the conserved cysteine through the conserved F or W. The order of the fields is D gene, V gene, J gene, CDR3 protein. D genes are given only for firm matches.

-	TRBV6-5	TRBJ2-2	CAGSHPMGQENTGELFF
-	TRBV30	TRBJ2-2	CASDTGELFF
TRBD2	TRBV13	TRBJ2-7	CASSPGLAGSSSYEQYF
-	TRBV2	TRBJ1-6	CASKVDGESPPLHF
-	TRBV7-2	TRBJ2-1	CASSLSVGLYNEQFF
TRBD2	TRBV18	TRBJ2-7	CASSAGLAGDSYEQYF
-	TRBV12-3/TRBV12-4	TRBJ1-2	CASSLENYGYTF
TRBD1	TRBV7-6	TRBJ1-5	CASSLTGEGGSQHF
-	TRBV14	TRBJ2-5	CASSQPGLQETQYF
-	TRBV6-2/TRBV6-3	TRBJ2-3	CASSLTEKDTQYF
-	TRBV30	TRBJ2-2	CAWNGVLAGELFF
TRBD2	TRBV20-1	TRBJ2-1	CSARVAGLASYNEQLF
-	TRBV2	TRBJ1-1	CASSDREISMNTEAFF
TRBD2	TRBV29-1	TRBJ2-7	CSVRRPTSGPRSYEQYF
-	TRBV9	TRBJ2-1	CASSASPGTNEQFF
TRBD2	TRBV15	TRBJ2-7	CATSRVSGGGGDLEQYF
-	TRBV27	TRBJ1-1	CASSRSQGNTEAFF
-	TRBV12-3/TRBV12-4	TRBJ2-1	CASSFLEYNEQFF
TRBD2	TRBV7-2	TRBJ2-3	CASSLALKAGVRVTDTQYF
TRBD2	TRBV11-3	TRBJ2-3	CASSQEEGTSGNTDTQYF
-	TRBV11-2	TRBJ1-1	CASSLREGGTEAFF
-	TRBV5-1	TRBJ2-4	CASSVKLGRVAKNIQYF
TRBD1	TRBV20-1	TRBJ2-7	CSASSGQGVDEQYF
-	TRBV29-1	TRBJ2-7	CSVERGSPYEQYF
TRBD2	TRBV11-3	TRBJ2-7	CASSWGLASYEQYF
TRBD1	TRBV10-3	TRBJ1-6	CAISGDRGSHSPLHF
-	TRBV12-3/TRBV12-4	TRBJ2-5	CASNWNREYGETQYF
TRBD1	TRBV28	TRBJ1-5	CASSPTRTGENQPQHF
-	TRBV25-1	TRBJ1-2	CASSESEFSGYTF
-	TRBV2	TRBJ2-2	CASSDSRFTGELFF
TRBD2	TRBV27	TRBJ2-5	CASRTLAGGKTQYF
-	TRBV14	TRBJ1-1	CASSQVWAVEAFF
TRBD2	TRBV11-3	TRBJ2-1	CASSRRGDDEQFF
-	TRBV20-1	TRBJ2-3	CSAYLGTNTQYF
TRBD1	TRBV27	TRBJ1-2	CASSWTGGLANYGYTF
-	TRBV30	TRBJ2-3	CAWRPEGTDTQYF
-	TRBV5-5	TRBJ2-1	CASSISSDPSYNEQFF
TRBD1	TRBV19	TRBJ1-1	CASSRDRANTEAFF
-	TRBV3-1	TRBJ2-7	CASSQDWQARGEQYF
TRBD2	TRBV20-1	TRBJ2-3	CSARGLAASTDTQYF
-	TRBV28	TRBJ2-3	CASSLSGLTDTQYF
-	TRBV6-1	TRBJ2-1	CASSPVWGYSYNEQFF
-	TRBV11-2	TRBJ1-5	CASSQYPYSNQPQHF
TRBD2	TRBV6-2/TRBV6-3	TRBJ2-7	CASTGLAVSYEQYF
-	TRBV20-1	TRBJ1-3	CSASTVSGNTIYF
-	TRBV6-1	TRBJ1-2	CASSRTFRGGYGYTF
TRBD2	TRBV7-6	TRBJ2-1	CASSPRTLAGGAYEQFF
TRBD1	TRBV2	TRBJ1-2	CASSTTGVDGYTF
-	TRBV12-3/TRBV12-4	TRBJ1-5	CASSFGGMGSGQPQHF
TRBD2	TRBV27	TRBJ2-7	CASSPSGRWSEQYF
TRBD1	TRBV3-1	TRBJ2-1	CASSQRTGGLYNEQFF
TRBD1	TRBV11-2	TRBJ2-1	CASSFPGQGMDEQFF
-	TRBV10-2	TRBJ1-2	CASSIQGFYGYTF
TRBD1	TRBV12-3/TRBV12-4	TRBJ1-5	CASSFRDRGRRVTQPQHF
-	TRBV24-1	TRBJ2-1	CATSDLDWGDEQFF
-	TRBV5-8	TRBJ2-5	CASSLLGGGIQETQYF
TRBD2	TRBV11-2	TRBJ2-5	CASSLAAGEKTQYF
-	TRBV19	TRBJ1-3	CASSIGRSGNTIYF
-	TRBV7-9	TRBJ2-7	CASSFGGALSYEQYF